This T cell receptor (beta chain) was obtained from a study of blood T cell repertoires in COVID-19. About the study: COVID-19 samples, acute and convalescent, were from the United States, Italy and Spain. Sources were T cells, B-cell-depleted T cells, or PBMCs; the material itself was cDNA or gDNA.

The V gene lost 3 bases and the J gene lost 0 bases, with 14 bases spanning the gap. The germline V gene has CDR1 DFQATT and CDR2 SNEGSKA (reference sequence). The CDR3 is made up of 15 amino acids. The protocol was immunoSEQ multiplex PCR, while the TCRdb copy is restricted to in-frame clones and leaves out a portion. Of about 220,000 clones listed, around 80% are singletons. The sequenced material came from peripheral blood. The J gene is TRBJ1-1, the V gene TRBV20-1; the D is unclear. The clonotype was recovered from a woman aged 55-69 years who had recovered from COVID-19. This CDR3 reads CSASRAGGLNTEAFF. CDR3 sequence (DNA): TGCAGTGCTAGTCGGGCAGGAGGGTTGAACACTGAAGCTTTCTTT.